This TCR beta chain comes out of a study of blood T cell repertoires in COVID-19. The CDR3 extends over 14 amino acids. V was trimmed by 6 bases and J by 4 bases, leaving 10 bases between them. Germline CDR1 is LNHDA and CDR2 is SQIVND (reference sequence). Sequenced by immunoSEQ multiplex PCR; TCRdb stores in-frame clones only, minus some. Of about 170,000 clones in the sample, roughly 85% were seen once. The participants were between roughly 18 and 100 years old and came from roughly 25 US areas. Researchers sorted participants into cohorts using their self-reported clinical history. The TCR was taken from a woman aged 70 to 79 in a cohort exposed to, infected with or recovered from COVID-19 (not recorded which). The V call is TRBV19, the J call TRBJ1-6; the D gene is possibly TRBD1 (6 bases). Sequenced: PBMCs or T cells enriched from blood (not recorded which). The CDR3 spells CASRRGGYNSPLHF. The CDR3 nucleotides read TGTGCCAGTAGGAGGGGGGGGTATAATTCACCCCTCCACTTT.